This TCR beta chain was found in a study of blood T cell repertoires in COVID-19. About the research overall: Acute and convalescent COVID-19 samples came from the United States, Italy and Spain. PBMCs, B-cell-depleted T cells, or T cells were the source of the cDNA or gDNA that made up the material.

Germline values: CDR1 MNHEY, CDR2 SVGEGT. The CDR3 totals 15 residues. The V and J ends lost 2 bases and 2 bases, in that order; junction bases with no gene match: 0. In the study's own analysis: Cell counts per sample came from amplifying reference gene primers. Sequencing used immunoSEQ multiplex PCR; TCRdb keeps in-frame clones, though not all of them. The V and J calls and the clone size are those of that table, but D and trimming were determined from the DNA. This sample has fewer than 150,000 clones, with 85% to 90% found just once. The sequence was obtained from a woman of 80 years or more with acute or convalescent COVID-19. The chain recombines TRBV6-2 or TRBV6-3 with TRBJ2-1; 10 nucleotides align to TRBD1. Sequencing was done on a sample of peripheral blood. The CDR3 spells CASSYGQGAYNEQFF. DNA of the CDR3: TGTGCCAGCAGTTACGGACAGGGGGCCTACAATGAGCAGTTCTTC.